This T cell receptor beta chain was sequenced in a study of radiotherapy plus CTLA-4 blockade in lung cancer. This table comes from immunoSEQ multiplex PCR, and its TCRdb copy is limited to in-frame clones, with some not included. The data show more than 95,000 clones, roughly 80% seen once. Germline CDR1 and CDR2: PRHDT and FYEKMQ (reference sequence). CDR3 length: 16 residues. After removal of 5 bases from V and 0 bases from J, the junction contained 7 bases not matched to a gene. Specimen: peripheral blood, collected from a patient treated with radiotherapy plus ipilimumab. The TCR comes from a human donor with non-small cell lung cancer who had a partial response to radiotherapy plus ipilimumab. J is TRBJ2-1 and V is TRBV13, with 7 bases identical to TRBD2. Here the CDR3 DNA reads TGTGCCAGCAGCCTCTCTAGCGGTCGCTCCTACAATGAGCAGTTCTTC. Protein sequence: CASSLSSGRSYNEQFF.